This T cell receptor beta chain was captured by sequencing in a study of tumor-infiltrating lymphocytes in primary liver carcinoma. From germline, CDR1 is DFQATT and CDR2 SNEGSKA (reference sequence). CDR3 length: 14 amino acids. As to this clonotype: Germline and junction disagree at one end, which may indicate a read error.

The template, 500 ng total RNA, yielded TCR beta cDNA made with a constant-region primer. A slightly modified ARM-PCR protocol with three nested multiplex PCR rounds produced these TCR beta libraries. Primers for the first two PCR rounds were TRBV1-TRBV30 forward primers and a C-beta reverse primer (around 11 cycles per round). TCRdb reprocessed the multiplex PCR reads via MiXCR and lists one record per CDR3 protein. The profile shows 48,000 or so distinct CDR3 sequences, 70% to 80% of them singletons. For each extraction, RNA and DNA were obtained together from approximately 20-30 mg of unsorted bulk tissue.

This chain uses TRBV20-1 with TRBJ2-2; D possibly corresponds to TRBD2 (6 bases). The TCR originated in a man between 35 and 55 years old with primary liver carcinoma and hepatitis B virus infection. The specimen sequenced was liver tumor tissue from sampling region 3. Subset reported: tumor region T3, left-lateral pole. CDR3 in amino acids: CSARLGANTGGLFF. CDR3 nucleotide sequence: TGCAGTGCTAGACTAGGGGCGAACACCGGGGGGCTGTTTTTT.